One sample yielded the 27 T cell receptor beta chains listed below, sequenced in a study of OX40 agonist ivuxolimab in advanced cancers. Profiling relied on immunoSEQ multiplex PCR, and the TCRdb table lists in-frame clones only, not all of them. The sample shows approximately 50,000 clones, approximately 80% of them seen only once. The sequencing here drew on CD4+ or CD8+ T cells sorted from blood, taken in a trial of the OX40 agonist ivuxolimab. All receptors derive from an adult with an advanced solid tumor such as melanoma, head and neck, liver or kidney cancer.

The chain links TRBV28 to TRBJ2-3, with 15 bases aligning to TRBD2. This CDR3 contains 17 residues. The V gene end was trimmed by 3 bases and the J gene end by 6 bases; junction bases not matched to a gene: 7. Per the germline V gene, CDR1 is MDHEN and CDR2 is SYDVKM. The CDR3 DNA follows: TGTGCCAGCAGTTTGAGGACTAGCGGGAGGGCGAGGGATACGCAGTATTTT. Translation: CASSLRTSGRARDTQYF.

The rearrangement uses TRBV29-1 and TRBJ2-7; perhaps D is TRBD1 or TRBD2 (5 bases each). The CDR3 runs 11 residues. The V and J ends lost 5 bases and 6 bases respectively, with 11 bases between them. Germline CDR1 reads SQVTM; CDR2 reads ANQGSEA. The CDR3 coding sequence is TGCAGCGTTCGAGGGACGATCGAGCAGTACTTC. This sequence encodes CSVRGTIEQYF.

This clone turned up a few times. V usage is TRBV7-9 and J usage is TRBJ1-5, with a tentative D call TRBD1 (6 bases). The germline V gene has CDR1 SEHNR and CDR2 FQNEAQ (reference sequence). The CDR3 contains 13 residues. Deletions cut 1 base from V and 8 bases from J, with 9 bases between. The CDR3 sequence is CASSLDGGEPQHF. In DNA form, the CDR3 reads TGTGCCAGCAGCTTAGATGGGGGCGAGCCCCAGCATTTT.

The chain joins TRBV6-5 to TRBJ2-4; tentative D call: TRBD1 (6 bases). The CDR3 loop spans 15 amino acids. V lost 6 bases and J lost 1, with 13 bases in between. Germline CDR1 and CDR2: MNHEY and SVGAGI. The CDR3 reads CASSGTLGAKNIQYF. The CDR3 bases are TGTGCCAGCAGCGGGACATTGGGGGCCAAAAACATTCAGTACTTC.

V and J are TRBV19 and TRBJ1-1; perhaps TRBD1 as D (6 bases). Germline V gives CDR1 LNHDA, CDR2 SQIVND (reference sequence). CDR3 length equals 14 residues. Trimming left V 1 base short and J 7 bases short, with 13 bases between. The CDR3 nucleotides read TGTGCCAGTAGTATAGTAAAAGGGGGGTTTGAAGCTTTCTTT. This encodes CASSIVKGGFEAFF.

CDR3 amino acids: CAGGFGRGTYNEQFF. The CDR3 region has the DNA TGTGCCGGGGGGTTCGGGCGGGGTACCTACAATGAGCAGTTCTTC. The rearrangement uses TRBV6-6 and TRBJ2-1; tentative D call: TRBD2 (6 bases). CDR3 size: 15 residues. Germline CDR1 reads MNHNY; CDR2 reads SVGAGI (reference sequence). The V end was cut by 11 bases, the J end by 2 bases, with 19 bases between.

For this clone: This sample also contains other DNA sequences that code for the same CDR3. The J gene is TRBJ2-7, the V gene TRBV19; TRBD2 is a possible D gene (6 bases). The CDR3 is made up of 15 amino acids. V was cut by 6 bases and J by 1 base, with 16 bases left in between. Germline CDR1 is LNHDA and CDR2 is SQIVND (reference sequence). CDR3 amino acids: CASSMRRGASYEQYF. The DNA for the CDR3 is TGTGCCAGTAGCATGAGGAGGGGAGCGTCCTACGAGCAGTACTTC.

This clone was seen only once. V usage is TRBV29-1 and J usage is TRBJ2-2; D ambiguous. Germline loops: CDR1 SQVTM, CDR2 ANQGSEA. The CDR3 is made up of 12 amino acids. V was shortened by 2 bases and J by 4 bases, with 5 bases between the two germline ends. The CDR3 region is CSVEWGTGELFF. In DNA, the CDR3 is TGCAGCGTTGAATGGGGCACCGGGGAGCTGTTTTTT.

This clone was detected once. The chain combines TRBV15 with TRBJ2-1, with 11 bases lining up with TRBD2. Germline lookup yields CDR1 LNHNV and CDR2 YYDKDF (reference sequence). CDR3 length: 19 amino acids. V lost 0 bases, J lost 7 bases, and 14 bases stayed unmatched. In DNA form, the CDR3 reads TGTGCCACCAGCAGAGATAATTATTGGCTAGCGGGAGGCGCGAATGAGCAGTTCTTC. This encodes CATSRDNYWLAGGANEQFF. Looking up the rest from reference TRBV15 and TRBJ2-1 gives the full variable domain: DAMVIQNPRYQVTQFGKPVTLSCSQTLNHNVMYWYQQKSSQAPKLLFHYYDKDFNNEADTPDNFQSRRPNTSFCFLDIRSPGLGDTAMYLCATSRDNYWLAGGANEQFFGPGTRLTVL.

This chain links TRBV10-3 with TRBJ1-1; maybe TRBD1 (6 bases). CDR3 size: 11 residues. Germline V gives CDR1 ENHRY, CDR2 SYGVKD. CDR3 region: CASMGGGEAFF. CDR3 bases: TGTGCATCTATGGGAGGGGGTGAAGCTTTCTTT.

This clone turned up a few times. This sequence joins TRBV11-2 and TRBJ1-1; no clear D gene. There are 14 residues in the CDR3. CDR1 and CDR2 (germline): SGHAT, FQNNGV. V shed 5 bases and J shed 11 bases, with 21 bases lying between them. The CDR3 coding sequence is TGTGCCAGCAGCGCTGTGAGAGAAGGCTTAGGGGCTTTCTTT. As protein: CASSAVREGLGAFF.

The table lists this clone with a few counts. The CDR3 DNA reads TGTGCCAGCAGCAAATCACCTTCCCTCTACGAGCAGTACTTC. As protein: CASSKSPSLYEQYF. This chain connects TRBV21-1 to TRBJ2-7. TRBV21-1 is reported as a pseudogene. The length of the CDR3 is 14 residues.

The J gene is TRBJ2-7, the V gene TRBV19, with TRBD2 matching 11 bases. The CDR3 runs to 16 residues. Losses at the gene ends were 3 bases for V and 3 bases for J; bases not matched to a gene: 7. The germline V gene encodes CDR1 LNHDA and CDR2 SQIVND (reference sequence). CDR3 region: CASSMGLAGGGYEQYF. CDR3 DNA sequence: TGTGCCAGTAGTATGGGGCTAGCGGGAGGAGGCTACGAGCAGTACTTC.

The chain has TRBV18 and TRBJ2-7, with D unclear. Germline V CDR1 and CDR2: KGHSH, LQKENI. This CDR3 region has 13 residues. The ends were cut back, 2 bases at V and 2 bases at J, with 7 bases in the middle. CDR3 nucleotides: TGTGCCAGCTCACCAGACTTTCCCTACGAGCAGTACTTC. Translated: CASSPDFPYEQYF.

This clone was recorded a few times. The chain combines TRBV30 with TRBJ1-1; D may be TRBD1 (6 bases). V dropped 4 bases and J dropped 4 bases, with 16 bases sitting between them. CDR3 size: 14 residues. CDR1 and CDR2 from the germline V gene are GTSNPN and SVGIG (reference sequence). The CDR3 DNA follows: TGTGCCTGGACTCGGACAGAAGATTTCACTGAAGCTTTCTTT. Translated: CAWTRTEDFTEAFF.

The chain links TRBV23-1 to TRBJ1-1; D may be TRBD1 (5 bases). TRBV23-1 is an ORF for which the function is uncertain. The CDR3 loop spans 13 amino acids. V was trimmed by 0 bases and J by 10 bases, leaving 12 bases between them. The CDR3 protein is CASSQSGEGRAFF. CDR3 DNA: TGCGCCAGCAGTCAATCGGGGGAGGGTAGAGCTTTCTTT.

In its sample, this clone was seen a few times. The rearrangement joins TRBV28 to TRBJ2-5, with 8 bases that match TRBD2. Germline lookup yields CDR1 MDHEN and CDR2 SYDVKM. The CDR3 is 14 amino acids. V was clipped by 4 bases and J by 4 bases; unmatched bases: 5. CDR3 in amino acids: CASSSTSVGETQYF. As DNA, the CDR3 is TGTGCCAGCAGTTCGACTAGCGTGGGAGAGACCCAGTACTTC.

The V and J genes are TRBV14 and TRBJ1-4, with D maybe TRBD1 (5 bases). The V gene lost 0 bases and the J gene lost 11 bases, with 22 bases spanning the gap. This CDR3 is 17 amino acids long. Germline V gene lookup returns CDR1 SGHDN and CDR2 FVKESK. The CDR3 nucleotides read TGTGCCAGCAGCCAAGATTTAGGGGACCCCTTGATCGGGAAACTGTTTTTT. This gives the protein CASSQDLGDPLIGKLFF.

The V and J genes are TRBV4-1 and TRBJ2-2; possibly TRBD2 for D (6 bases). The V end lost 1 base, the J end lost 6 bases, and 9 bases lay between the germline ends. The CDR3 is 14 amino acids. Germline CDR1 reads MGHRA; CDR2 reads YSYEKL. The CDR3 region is CASSQGGGPGELFF. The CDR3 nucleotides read TGCGCCAGCAGCCAAGGTGGAGGGCCCGGGGAGCTGTTTTTT.

The CDR3 DNA follows: TGTGCCAGCACCCTCGGGACAGCCTATCGTGGCTATGGCTACACCTTC. Amino acid sequence: CASTLGTAYRGYGYTF. V usage is TRBV28 and J usage is TRBJ1-2; TRBD1 matches at 7 bases. In germline, CDR1 is MDHEN, CDR2 SYDVKM. The CDR3 loop spans 16 amino acids. The ends lost 7 bases at V and 4 bases at J; junction bases unmatched: 15.

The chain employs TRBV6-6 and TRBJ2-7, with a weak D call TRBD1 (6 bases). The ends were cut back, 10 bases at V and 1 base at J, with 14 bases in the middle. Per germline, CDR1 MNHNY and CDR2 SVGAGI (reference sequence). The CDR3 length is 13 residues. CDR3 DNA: TGTGCCACCCAAAAGGGGGTTTCCTACGAGCAGTACTTC. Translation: CATQKGVSYEQYF.

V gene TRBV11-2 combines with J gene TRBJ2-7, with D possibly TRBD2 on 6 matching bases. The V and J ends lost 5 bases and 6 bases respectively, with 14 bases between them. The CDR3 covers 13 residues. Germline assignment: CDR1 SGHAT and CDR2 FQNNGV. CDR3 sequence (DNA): TGTGCCAGCAGCCTTAGTCGGGGGTCCGAGCAGTACTTC. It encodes CASSLSRGSEQYF.

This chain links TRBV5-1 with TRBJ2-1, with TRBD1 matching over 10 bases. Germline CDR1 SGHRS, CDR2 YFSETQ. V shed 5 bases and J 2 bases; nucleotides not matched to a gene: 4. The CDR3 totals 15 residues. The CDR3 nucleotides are TGCGCCAGCAGAGCCGGGACAGGGGCCTACAATGAGCAGTTCTTC. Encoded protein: CASRAGTGAYNEQFF.

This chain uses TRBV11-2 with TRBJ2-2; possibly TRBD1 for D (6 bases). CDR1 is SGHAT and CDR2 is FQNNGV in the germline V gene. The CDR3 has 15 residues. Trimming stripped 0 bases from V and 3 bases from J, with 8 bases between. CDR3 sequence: CASSLENRDTGELFF. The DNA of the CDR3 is TGTGCCAGCAGCTTAGAGAACAGGGACACCGGGGAGCTGTTTTTT. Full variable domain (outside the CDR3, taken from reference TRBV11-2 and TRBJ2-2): EAGVAQSPRYKIIEKRQSVAFWCNPISGHATLYWYQQILGQGPKLLIQFQNNGVVDDSQLPKDRFSAERLKGVDSTLKIQPAKLEDSAVYLCASSLENRDTGELFFGEGSRLTVL.

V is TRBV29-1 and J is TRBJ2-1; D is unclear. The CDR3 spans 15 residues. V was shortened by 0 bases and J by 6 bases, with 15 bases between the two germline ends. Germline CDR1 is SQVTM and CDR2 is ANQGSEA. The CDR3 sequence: CSVEDRTINPNEQFF. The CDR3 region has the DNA TGCAGCGTTGAAGATCGGACCATTAATCCCAATGAGCAGTTCTTC.

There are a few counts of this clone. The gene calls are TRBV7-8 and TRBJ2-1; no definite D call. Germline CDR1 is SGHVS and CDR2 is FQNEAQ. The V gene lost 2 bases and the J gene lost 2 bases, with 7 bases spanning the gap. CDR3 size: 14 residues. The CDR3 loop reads CASSLRPAYNEQFF. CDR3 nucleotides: TGTGCCAGCAGCTTACGTCCGGCCTACAATGAGCAGTTCTTC.

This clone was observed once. CDR3 DNA: TGCGCCAGCAGCATGGGACTGTCTAGCACAGATACGCAGTATTTT. It specifies CASSMGLSSTDTQYF. The V and J genes are TRBV5-1 and TRBJ2-3; weak D call: TRBD2 (6 bases). The ends were cut back, 4 bases at V and 0 bases at J, with 12 bases in the middle. Germline assignment: CDR1 SGHRS and CDR2 YFSETQ. This CDR3 is 15 amino acids long. Using reference TRBV5-1 and TRBJ2-3 for the parts outside the CDR3, the full variable domain is KAGVTQTPRYLIKTRGQQVTLSCSPISGHRSVSWYQQTPGQGLQFLFEYFSETQRNKGNFPGRFSGRQFSNSRSEMNVSTLELGDSALYLCASSMGLSSTDTQYFGPGTRLTVL.